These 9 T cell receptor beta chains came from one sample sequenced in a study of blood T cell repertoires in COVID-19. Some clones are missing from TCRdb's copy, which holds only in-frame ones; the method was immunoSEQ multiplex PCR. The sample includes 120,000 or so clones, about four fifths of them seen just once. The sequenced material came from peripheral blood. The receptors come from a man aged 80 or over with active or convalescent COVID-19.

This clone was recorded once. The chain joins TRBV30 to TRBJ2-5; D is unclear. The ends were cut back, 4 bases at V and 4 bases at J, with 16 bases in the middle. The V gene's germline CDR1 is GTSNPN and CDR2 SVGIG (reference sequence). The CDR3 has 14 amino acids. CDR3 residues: CAWNEALRLETQYF. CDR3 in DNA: TGTGCCTGGAACGAGGCTCTACGTTTAGAGACCCAGTACTTC.

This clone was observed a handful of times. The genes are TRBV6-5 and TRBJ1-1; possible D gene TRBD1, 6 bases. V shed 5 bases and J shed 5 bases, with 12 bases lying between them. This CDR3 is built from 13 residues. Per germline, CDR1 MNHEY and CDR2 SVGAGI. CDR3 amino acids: CASSITGLTEAFF. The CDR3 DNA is TGTGCCAGCAGTATAACAGGGCTTACTGAAGCTTTCTTT.

The DNA for the CDR3 is TGTGCCAGCAGGGGGGGTAGCGGAGATACGCAGTATTTT. As protein: CASRGGSGDTQYF. The V gene is TRBV9, the J gene TRBJ2-3, with a possible D match to TRBD2 (6 bases). Trimming removed 5 bases from V and 5 bases from J, with 12 bases in between. The CDR3 runs to 13 residues. Looked up from germline, CDR1 is SGDLS and CDR2 is YYNGEE. Combining the CDR3 with reference TRBV9 and TRBJ2-3 gives the whole variable domain DSGVTQTPKHLITATGQRVTLRCSPRSGDLSVYWYQQSLDQGLQFLIQYYNGEERAKGNILERFSAQQFPDLHSELNLSSLELGDSALYFCASRGGSGDTQYFGPGTRLTVL.

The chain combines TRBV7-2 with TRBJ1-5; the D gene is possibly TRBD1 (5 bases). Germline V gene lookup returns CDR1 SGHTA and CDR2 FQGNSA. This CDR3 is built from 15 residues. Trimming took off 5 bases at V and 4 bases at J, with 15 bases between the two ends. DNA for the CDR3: TGTGCCAGCAGCACTGACTCAGGGATGAATCAGCCCCAGCATTTT. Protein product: CASSTDSGMNQPQHF.

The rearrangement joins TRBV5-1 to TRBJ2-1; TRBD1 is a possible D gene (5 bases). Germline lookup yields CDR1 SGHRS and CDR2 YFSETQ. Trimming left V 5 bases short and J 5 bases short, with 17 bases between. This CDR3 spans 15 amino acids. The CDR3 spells CASSEAGYPDNEQFF. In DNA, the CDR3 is TGCGCCAGCAGTGAGGCAGGGTACCCCGACAATGAGCAGTTCTTC.

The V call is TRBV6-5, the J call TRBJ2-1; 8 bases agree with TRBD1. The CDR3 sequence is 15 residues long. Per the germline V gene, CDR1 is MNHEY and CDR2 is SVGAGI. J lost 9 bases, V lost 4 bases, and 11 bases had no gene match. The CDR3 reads CASSSPDRGTSEQFF. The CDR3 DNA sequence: TGTGCCAGCAGTTCTCCTGACAGGGGCACCAGTGAGCAGTTCTTC.

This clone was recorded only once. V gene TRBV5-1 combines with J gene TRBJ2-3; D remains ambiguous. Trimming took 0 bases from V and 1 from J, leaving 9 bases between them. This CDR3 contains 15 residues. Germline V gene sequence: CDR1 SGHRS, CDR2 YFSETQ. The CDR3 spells CASSLGGKGTDTQYF. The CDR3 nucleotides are TGCGCCAGCAGCTTGGGAGGTAAGGGCACAGATACGCAGTATTTT.

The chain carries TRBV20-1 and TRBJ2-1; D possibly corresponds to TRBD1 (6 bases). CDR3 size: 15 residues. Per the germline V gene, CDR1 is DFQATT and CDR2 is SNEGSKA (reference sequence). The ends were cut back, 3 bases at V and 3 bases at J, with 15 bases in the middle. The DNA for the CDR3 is TGCAGTGCTAGTCTCCGGGACATAGGCTACAATGAGCAGTTCTTC. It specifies CSASLRDIGYNEQFF.

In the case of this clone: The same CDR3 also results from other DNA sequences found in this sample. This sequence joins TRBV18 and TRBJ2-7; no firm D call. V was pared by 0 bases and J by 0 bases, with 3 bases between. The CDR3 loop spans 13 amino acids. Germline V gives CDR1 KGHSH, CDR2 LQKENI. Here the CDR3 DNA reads TGTGCCAGCTCACCACCGAGCTCCTACGAGCAGTACTTC. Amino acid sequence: CASSPPSSYEQYF.